This T cell receptor beta chain originates from a study of T cells after yellow fever vaccination. For the study at large: Low-cell-number fractions underwent preparation using SMART-Seq v4 Ultra Low Input.

Study observations and caveats: Most clones from primary vaccination were detected again post-booster (approximately 96% CD4, 70% to 90% CD8). Researchers cautioned that FACS-sorted repertoires could harbor abundant clonotypes contaminating from the bulk population. CD4 and CD8 compartments shared a small share of clonotypes.

This clonotype has a count of ten or more. Its specificity is unknown. TCRdb ran MiXCR on the 5' RACE reads and lists one entry per CDR3 protein. The sample holds about 630,000 distinct CDR3 sequences; about 12% are singletons and the top ten take about 15%. The CDR3 is 14 residues long. Deletions cut 6 bases from V and 3 bases from J, with 13 bases between. Germline lookup yields CDR1 SGHTA and CDR2 FQGNSA. The specimen was PBMCs, collected on the day of the yellow fever booster vaccination. The clonotype was recovered from a man aged 25-45 years who received the YFV17D yellow fever vaccine. The J gene is TRBJ2-3, the V gene TRBV7-2, with D perhaps matching TRBD2 (5 bases). The CDR3 reads CASRDGGGTDTQYF. CDR3 sequence (DNA): TGTGCCAGCAGGGATGGTGGCGGGACAGATACGCAGTATTTT.